This paragraph covers one T cell receptor beta chain sequence. The data were obtained in a study of T cell changes during pregnancy in multiple sclerosis. Sequenced by immunoSEQ multiplex PCR; TCRdb stores in-frame clones only, minus some. Among tens of thousands of clones listed, about 90% were seen once. Per the germline V gene, CDR1 is SEHNR and CDR2 is FQNEAQ (reference sequence). V was pared by 5 bases and J by 5 bases, with 19 bases between. CDR3 length: 15 residues. This receptor was identified in a female donor in good health, enrolled as a control in a pregnancy study. The sequences come from peripheral blood, collected in the second trimester of pregnancy. The chain combines TRBV7-9 with TRBJ2-7; D may be TRBD2 (7 bases). The CDR3 DNA sequence: TGTGCCAGCAGCCCCTGGGGGGGGCCGGGAAACGAGCAGTACTTC. As protein: CASSPWGGPGNEQYF. Supplemented by reference TRBV7-9 and TRBJ2-7, the full variable domain reads DTGVSQNPRHKITKRGQNVTFRCDPISEHNRLYWYRQTLGQGPEFLTYFQNEAQLEKSRLLSDRFSAERPKGSFSTLEIQRTEQGDSAMYLCASSPWGGPGNEQYFGPGTRLTVT.